This T cell receptor beta chain was identified in a study of blood T cell repertoires in COVID-19 (dated by TCRdb to 2019 to 2021). Broadly, across the study: The collaborator samples originated in the United States, Italy and Spain and spanned the acute and convalescent phases of COVID-19. HLA class I and class II types, where available, came from metadata supplied by the sample provider rather than from assay-based typing. The dataset comprised deeply sampled blood TCRbeta repertoires from subjects exposed to, actively infected with, or recovered from COVID-19. The samples were drawn from two sources: the first 160 participants of the ongoing ImmuneRACE study, and 1,200 or so subjects contributed by 6 global collaborators. The prospective study material was composed of cDNA or gDNA derived from T cells, B-cell-depleted T cells, or PBMCs. Nearly every sample came with metadata listing a de-identified subject ID, COVID-19 status, age in years and sex. The repertoires were made available in a free public database intended to serve as a resource for research on the immune response to SARS-CoV-2. General findings and caveats noted by the study authors: The amount of clinical and demographic metadata varied by source and participant and was provided uncurated.

Details on this clone: Its binding antigen is unknown. Per-base qualities were not stored, and no clone one base away is much larger.

The germline V gene specifies LGHNA as CDR1 and YNFKEQ as CDR2. The germline V and J ends show losses of 0 bases and 5 bases respectively, and no gene match explains 5 bases of the junction. The cysteine opens and the phenylalanine closes a CDR3 of 16 amino acids. The entry retains the CDR3 DNA only, 48 bases that are in frame from base 1. TCRbeta CDR3 regions were amplified from genomic DNA using the immunoSEQ Assay, a bias-controlled multiplex PCR. From the authors' description of their analysis: Within the assay, amplification of reference gene primers was used to estimate how many nucleated cells each sample contained. To quantify the absolute abundance of each unique TCRbeta CDR3 rearrangement, sequence reads were collapsed and filtered. For each sample, productive Simpson clonality was calculated as the square root of Simpson's diversity index over productive rearrangements. This is the immuneACCESS table as TCRdb keeps it, with only in-frame sequences that have V and J called. A part of the clones is gone; compared with another copy, unresolved V genes explain less than half, and the rest is unexplained. V and J calls and clone size are copied from that table; D and trimming were computed from the DNA. Within this sample are tens of thousands of clones, with 85% of them counted one time only. Around 25% of the sample belongs to the ten largest clones.

Each collaborating institution followed its own protocols to collect whole blood in K2EDTA tubes. Collaborator samples were shipped for TCRbeta analysis as frozen whole blood, isolated PBMCs, or DNA extracted from either sample type. The sample consisted of peripheral blood. This receptor chain uses TRBV4-2 and TRBJ1-4, with 8 bases aligning to TRBD1. The sequence derives from a human donor in a cohort sampled during active COVID-19. The CDR3 reads CASSQDGQGANEKLFF. DNA sequence: TGTGCCAGCAGCCAAGATGGCCAGGGGGCCAATGAAAAACTGTTTTTT.